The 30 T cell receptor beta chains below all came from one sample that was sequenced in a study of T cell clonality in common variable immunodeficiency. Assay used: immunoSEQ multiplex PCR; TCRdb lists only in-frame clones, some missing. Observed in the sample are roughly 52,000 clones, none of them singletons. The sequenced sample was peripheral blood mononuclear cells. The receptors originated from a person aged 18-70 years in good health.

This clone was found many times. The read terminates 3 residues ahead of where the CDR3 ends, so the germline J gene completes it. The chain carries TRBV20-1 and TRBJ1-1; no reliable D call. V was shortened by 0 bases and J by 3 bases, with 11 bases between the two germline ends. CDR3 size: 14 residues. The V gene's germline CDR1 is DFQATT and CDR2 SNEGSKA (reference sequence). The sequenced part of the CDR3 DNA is TGCAGTGCTAGAGATCCAGGAAGGGACACTGAA. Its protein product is CSARDPGRDTE. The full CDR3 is CSARDPGRDTEAFF.

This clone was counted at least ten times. CDR3 bases read: TGCGCCAGCAGCTACGCGGGACAGACCTACGAG. Translated, it gives CASSYAGQTYE. The CDR3 in its entirety is CASSYAGQTYEQYF. V usage is TRBV5-1 and J usage is TRBJ2-7; D is possibly TRBD1 (7 bases). The CDR3 goes on 3 residues after the read ends, and that part is filled in from the germline J gene. CDR1 and CDR2 (germline): SGHRS, YFSETQ. V was trimmed by 3 bases and J by 2 bases, leaving 12 bases between them. The CDR3 is made up of 14 amino acids. The whole variable domain, filled in from reference TRBV5-1 and TRBJ2-7, reads KAGVTQTPRYLIKTRGQQVTLSCSPISGHRSVSWYQQTPGQGLQFLFEYFSETQRNKGNFPGRFSGRQFSNSRSEMNVSTLELGDSALYLCASSYAGQTYEQYFGPGTRLTVT.

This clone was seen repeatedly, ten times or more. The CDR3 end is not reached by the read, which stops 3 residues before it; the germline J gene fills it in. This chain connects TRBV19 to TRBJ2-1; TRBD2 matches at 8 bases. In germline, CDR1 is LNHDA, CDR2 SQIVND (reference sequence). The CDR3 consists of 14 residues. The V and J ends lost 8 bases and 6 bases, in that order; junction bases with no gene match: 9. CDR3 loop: CASHPAGVGNEQFF. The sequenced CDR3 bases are TGTGCCAGTCACCCAGCGGGAGTGGGCAATGAG. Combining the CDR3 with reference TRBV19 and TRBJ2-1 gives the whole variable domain DGGITQSPKYLFRKEGQNVTLSCEQNLNHDAMYWYRQDPGQGLRLIYYSQIVNDFQKGDIAEGYSVSREKKESFPLTVTSAQKNPTAFYLCASHPAGVGNEQFFGPGTRLTVL.

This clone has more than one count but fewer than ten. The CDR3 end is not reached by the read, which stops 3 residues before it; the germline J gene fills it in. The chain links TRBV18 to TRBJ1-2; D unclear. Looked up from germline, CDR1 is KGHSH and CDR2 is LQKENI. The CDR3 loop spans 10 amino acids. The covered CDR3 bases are TGTGCCAGCCAGGCAGATACC. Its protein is CASQADT. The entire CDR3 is CASQADTYTF.

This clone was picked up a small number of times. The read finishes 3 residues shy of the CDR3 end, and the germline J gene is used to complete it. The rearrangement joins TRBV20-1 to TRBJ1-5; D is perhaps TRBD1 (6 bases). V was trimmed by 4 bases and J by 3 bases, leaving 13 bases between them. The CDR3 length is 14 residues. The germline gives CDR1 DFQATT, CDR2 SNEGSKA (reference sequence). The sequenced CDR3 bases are TGCAGTGCTATACAGGGAGGGCACAATCAGCCC. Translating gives CSAIQGGHNQP. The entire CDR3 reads CSAIQGGHNQPQHF.

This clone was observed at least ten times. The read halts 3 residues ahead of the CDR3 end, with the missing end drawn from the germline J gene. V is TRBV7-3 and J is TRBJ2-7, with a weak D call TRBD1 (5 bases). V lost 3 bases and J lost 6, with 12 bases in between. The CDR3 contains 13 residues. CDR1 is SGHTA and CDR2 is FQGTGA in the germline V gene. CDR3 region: CASSFSQGGEQYF. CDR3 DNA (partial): TGTGCCAGCAGCTTTTCTCAGGGCGGCGAG.

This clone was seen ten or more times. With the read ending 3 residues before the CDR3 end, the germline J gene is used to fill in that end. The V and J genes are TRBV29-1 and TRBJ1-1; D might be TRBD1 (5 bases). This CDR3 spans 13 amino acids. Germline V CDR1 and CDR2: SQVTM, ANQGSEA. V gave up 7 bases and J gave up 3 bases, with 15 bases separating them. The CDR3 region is CSAKLGGDTEAFF. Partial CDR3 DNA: TGCAGCGCCAAACTTGGGGGGGACACTGAA.

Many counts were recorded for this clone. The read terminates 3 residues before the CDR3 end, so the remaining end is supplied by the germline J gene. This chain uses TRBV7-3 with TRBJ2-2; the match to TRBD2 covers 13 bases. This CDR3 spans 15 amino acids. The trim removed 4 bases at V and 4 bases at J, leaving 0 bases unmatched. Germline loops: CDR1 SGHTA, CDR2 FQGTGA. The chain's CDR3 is CASSWTSGSTGELFF. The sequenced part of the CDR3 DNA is TGTGCCAGCAGCTGGACTAGCGGGAGCACCGGGGAG.

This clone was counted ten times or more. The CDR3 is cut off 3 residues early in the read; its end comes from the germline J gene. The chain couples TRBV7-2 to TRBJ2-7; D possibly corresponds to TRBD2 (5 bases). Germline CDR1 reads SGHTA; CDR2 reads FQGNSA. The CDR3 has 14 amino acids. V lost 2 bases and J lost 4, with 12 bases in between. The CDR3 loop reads CASSLFRGRYEQYF. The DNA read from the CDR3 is TGTGCCAGCAGCTTATTCCGGGGTCGGTACGAG.

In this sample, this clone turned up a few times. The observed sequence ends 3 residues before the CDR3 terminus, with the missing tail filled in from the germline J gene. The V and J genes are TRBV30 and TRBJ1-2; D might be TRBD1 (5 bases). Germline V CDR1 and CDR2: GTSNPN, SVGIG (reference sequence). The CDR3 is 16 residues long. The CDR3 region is CAWSSPGLAGSYDYTF. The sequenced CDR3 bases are TGTGCCTGGAGTTCTCCGGGACTAGCGGGCTCCTACGAC.

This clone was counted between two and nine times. The CDR3 bases that were read are TGCAGTGCTAGTTTACTAGCGGGAGCGGGGGAGACC. It yields the protein CSASLLAGAGET. The complete CDR3 protein is CSASLLAGAGETQYF. The chain joins TRBV20-1 to TRBJ2-5; 11 bases line up with TRBD2. The CDR3 end lies 3 residues beyond the end of the read and is filled in from the germline J gene. The CDR3 consists of 15 residues. The germline gives CDR1 DFQATT, CDR2 SNEGSKA (reference sequence). V shed 3 bases and J 5 bases; nucleotides not matched to a gene: 8.

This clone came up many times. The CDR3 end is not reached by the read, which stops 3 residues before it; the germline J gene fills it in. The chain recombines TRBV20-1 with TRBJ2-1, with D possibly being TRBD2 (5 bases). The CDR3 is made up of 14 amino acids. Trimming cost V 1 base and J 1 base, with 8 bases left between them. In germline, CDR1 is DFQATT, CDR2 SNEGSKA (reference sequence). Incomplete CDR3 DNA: TGCAGTGCTAGAGTAGCGTCATCCTACAATGAG. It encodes CSARVASSYNE. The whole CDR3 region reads CSARVASSYNEQFF.

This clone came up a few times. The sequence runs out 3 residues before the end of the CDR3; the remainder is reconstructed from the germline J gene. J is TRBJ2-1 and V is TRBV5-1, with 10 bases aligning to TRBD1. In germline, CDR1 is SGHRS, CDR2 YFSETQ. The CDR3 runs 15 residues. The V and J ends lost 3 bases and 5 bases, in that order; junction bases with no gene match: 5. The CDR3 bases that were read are TGCGCCAGCAGCTGGACAGGGGGTTTAGACAATGAG. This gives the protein CASSWTGGLDNE. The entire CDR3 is CASSWTGGLDNEQFF.

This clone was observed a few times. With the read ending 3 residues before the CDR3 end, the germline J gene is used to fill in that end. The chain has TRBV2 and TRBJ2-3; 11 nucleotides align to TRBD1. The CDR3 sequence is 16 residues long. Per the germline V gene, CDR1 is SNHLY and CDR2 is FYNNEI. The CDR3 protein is CASSGPPDRGLETQYF. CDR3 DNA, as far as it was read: TGTGCCAGCAGTGGCCCTCCGGACAGGGGGCTGGAGACG.

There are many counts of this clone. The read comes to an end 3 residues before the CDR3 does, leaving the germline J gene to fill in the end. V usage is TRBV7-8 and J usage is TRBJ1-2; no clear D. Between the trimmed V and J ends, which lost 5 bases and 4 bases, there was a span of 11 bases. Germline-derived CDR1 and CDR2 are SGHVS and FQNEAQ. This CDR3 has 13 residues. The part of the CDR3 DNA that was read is TGTGCCAGCAGCCAGGACTCATTCTATGGC. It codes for CASSQDSFYG. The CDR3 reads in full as CASSQDSFYGYTF.

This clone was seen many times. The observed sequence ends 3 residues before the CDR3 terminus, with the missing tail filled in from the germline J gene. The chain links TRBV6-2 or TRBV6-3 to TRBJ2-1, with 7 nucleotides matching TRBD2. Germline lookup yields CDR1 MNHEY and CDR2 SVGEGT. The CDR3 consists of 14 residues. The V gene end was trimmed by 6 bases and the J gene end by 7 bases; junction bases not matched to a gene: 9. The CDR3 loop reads CASRVAGPRNEQFF. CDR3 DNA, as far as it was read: TGTGCCAGCAGGGTAGCGGGTCCTAGGAATGAG.

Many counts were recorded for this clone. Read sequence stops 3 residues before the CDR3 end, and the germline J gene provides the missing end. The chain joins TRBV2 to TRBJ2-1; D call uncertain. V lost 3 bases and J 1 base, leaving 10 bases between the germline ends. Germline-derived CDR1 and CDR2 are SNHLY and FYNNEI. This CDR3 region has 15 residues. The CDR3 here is CASSELVSSYNEQFF. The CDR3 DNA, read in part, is TGTGCCAGCAGTGAGTTGGTCAGTTCCTACAATGAG.

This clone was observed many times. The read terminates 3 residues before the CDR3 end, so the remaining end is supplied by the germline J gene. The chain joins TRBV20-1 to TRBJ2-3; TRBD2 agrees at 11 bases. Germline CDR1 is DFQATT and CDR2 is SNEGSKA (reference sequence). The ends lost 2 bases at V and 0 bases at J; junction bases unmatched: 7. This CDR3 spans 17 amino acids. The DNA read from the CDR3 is TGCAGTGCTAGAATTTCACTAGCGGGAGCTAGCACAGATACG. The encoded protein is CSARISLAGASTDT. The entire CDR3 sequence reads CSARISLAGASTDTQYF.

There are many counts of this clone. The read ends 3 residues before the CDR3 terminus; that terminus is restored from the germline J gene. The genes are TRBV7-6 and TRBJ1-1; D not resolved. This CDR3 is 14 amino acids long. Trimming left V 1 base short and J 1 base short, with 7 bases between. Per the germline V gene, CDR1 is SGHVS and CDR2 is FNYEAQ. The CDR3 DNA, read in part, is TGTGCCAGCAGCTTAGGACACCAGAACACTGAA. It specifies CASSLGHQNTE. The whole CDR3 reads CASSLGHQNTEAFF.

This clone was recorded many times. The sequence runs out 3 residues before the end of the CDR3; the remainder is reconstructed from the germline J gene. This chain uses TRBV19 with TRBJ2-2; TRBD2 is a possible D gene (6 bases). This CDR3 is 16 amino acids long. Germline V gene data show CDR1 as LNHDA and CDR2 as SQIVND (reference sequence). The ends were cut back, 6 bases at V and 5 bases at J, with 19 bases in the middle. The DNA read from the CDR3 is TGTGCCAGTAGAGATTCAAGTTGGGCGGGAACCGGGGAG. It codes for CASRDSSWAGTGE. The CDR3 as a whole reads CASRDSSWAGTGELFF.

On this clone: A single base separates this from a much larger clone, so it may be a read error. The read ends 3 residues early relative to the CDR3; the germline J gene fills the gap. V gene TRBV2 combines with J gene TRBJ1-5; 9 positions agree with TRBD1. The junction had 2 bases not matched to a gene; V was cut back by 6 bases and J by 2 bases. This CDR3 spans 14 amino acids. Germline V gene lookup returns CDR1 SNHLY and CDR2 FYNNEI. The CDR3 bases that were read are TGTGCCAGCAGCTGGACAGGGGGCAATCAGCCC. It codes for CASSWTGGNQP. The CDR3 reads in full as CASSWTGGNQPQHF.

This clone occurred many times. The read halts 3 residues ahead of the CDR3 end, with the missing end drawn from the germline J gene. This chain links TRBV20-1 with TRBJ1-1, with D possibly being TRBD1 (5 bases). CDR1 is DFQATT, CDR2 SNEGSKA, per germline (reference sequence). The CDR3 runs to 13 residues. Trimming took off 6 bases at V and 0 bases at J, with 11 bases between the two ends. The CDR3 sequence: CSALGHLNTEAFF. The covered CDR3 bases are TGCAGTGCGCTCGGACACCTGAACACTGAA.

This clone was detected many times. CDR3 amino acids: CASSYGQGPTYEQYF. The sequenced CDR3 bases are TGTGCCAGCAGTTACGGGCAGGGTCCCACCTACGAG. V usage is TRBV6-2 or TRBV6-3 and J usage is TRBJ2-7, with D maybe TRBD1 (5 bases). The read finishes 3 residues shy of the CDR3 end, and the germline J gene is used to complete it. CDR1 and CDR2 (germline): MNHEY, SVGEGT. The CDR3 totals 15 residues. Trimming took off 2 bases at V and 2 bases at J, with 13 bases between the two ends.

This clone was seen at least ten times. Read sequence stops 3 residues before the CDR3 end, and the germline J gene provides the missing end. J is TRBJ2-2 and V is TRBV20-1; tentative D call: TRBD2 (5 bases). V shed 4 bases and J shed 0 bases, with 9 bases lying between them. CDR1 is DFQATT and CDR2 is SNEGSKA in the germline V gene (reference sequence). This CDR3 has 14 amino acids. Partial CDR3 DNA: TGCAGTGCTAAGCGGACCGCGAACACCGGGGAG. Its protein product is CSAKRTANTGE. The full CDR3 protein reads CSAKRTANTGELFF.

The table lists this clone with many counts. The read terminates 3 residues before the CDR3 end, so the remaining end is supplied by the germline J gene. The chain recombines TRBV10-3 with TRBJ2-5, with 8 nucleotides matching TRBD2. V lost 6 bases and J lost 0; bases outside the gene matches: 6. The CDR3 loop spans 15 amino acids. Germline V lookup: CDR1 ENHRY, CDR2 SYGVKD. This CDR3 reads CAISVAGPYQETQYF. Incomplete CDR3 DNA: TGTGCCATCAGCGTAGCGGGGCCGTACCAAGAGACC.

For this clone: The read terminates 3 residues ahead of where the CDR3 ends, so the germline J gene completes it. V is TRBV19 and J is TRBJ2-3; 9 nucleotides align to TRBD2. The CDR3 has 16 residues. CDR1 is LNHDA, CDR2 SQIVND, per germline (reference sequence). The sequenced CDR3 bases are TGTGCCAGTAGTATAGTACTAGCGGGTTCACAAGAGACG. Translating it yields CASSIVLAGSQET. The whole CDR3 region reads CASSIVLAGSQETQYF.

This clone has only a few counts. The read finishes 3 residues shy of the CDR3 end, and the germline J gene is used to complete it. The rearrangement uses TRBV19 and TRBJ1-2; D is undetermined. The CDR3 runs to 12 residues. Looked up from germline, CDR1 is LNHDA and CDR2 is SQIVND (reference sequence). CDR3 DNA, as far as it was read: TGTGCCAGTAGTAAACTAGCGTTTGAC. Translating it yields CASSKLAFD. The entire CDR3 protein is CASSKLAFDYTF.

CDR3 bases read: TGTGCCAGCAGCTTAGTTCCAGATTACTACGAG. This translates into CASSLVPDYYE. The whole CDR3 sequence is CASSLVPDYYEQYF. The chain combines TRBV11-1 with TRBJ2-7; D remains unclear. The CDR3 end falls 3 residues outside the read, so it is completed with the germline J gene. Between the trimmed V and J ends, which lost 1 base and 3 bases, there was a span of 10 bases. Germline V gene data show CDR1 as SGHAT and CDR2 as FQDESV (reference sequence). The CDR3 loop spans 14 amino acids.

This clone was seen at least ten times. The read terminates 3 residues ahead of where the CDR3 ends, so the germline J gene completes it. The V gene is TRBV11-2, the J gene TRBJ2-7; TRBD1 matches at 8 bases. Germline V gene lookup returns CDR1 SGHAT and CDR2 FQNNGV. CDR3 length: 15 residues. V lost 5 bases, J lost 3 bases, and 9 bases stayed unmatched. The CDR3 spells CASSRPSGGLYEQYF. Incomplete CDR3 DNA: TGTGCCAGCAGCCGCCCGTCAGGGGGCCTCTACGAG.

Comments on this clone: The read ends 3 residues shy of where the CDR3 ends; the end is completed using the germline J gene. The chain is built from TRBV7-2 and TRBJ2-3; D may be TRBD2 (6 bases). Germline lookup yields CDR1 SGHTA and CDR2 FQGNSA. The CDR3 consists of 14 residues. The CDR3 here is CASSLDPGVEPQYF. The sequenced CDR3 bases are TGTGCCAGCAGCTTAGATCCGGGGGTGGAGCCG.